This T cell receptor (beta chain) came from a study of cytomegalovirus exposure and HLA in healthy donors. Study as a whole: Genotyping of nearly 400 donors showed that around 86% belonged to the Caucasian-associated ancestry cluster. Points from the study as a whole: Immune exposure information comprised only CMV serostatus. Presence/absence analyses rested on an assumption that sequencing depth was roughly uniform across donors.

Details on this clone: The antigen remains unidentified.

PCR primers comprised 60 Vbeta and 13 Jbeta primers. Sequenced by immunoSEQ multiplex PCR; TCRdb stores in-frame clones only, minus some. The sample has about 220,000 clones, 82% seen once. CDR1 SEHNR and CDR2 FQNEAQ come from the germline V gene (reference sequence). Germline trimming cut 5 bases from V and 4 bases from J; bases unmatched to any gene: 16. The CDR3 totals 18 residues. Regarding donors, all were healthy bone marrow donors. Sequencing was done on a sample of PBMCs. The genes are TRBV7-9 and TRBJ1-3; 8 nucleotides agree with TRBD1. The origin of this receptor is a woman between 40 and 50 years old in good health and CMV-seropositive. CDR3 DNA sequence: TGTGCCAGCAGCGGGGGGACAGGTTTTGGTCTCTCCGGAAACACCATATATTTT. Translation gives CASSGGTGFGLSGNTIYF.